What follows are 23 T cell receptor beta chains derived from one specimen sequenced in a study of CD8+ T cells in alopecia areata. It was for roughly five patients that CD4+ cells were sorted into CD25+CD127- cells. RNA extraction and reverse transcription yielded cDNA as sequencing template. The protocol was immunoSEQ multiplex PCR, while the TCRdb copy is restricted to in-frame clones and leaves out a portion. This table holds 37,000 or so clones, roughly 53% found once. Sequenced input: CD4+ Tregs sorted from blood. These receptors were collected from a human donor with alopecia areata.

This chain connects TRBV28 to TRBJ2-7; D is perhaps TRBD2 (6 bases). This CDR3 is built from 16 residues. The ends were cut back, 0 bases at V and 3 bases at J, with 15 bases in the middle. The germline CDR1 and CDR2 sequences are MDHEN and SYDVKM. The DNA of the CDR3 is TGTGCCAGCAGTTTATGGACCCGGACCGGGAGCTACGAGCAGTACTTC. This sequence encodes CASSLWTRTGSYEQYF.

This clone was observed a few times. The rearrangement uses TRBV5-1 and TRBJ2-5; unclear D gene. Germline CDR1 and CDR2: SGHRS and YFSETQ. There are 12 residues in the CDR3. Trimming took 5 bases from V and 5 from J, leaving 10 bases between them. The CDR3 reads CASRQSGETQYF. In DNA, the CDR3 is TGCGCCAGCAGACAGTCGGGTGAGACCCAGTACTTC.

This clone was detected only a few times. The rearrangement links TRBV29-1 to TRBJ1-2; D call uncertain. Germline V lookup: CDR1 SQVTM, CDR2 ANQGSEA. V shed 7 bases and J shed 4 bases, with 13 bases lying between them. This CDR3 region has 12 residues. DNA of the CDR3: TGCAGCGCCCTGACGGGATCCTATGGCTACACCTTC. It specifies CSALTGSYGYTF. The whole variable domain, remainder taken from reference TRBV29-1 and TRBJ1-2, is SAVISQKPSRDICQRGTSLTIQCQVDSQVTMMFWYRQQPGQSLTLIATANQGSEATYESGFVIDKFPISRPNLTFSTLTVSNMSPEDSSIYLCSALTGSYGYTFGSGTRLTVV.

This clone counts as medium-sized. The V call is TRBV29-1, the J call TRBJ2-1; D may be TRBD2 (6 bases). The CDR3 contains 15 residues. V was clipped by 3 bases and J by 0 bases, with 12 bases between them. CDR1 is SQVTM, CDR2 ANQGSEA, per germline. CDR3 protein: CSVDALGGSYNEQFF. The CDR3 DNA sequence: TGCAGCGTTGATGCTTTGGGGGGCTCCTACAATGAGCAGTTCTTC.

This clone has a handful of counts. V and J are TRBV27 and TRBJ2-3, with D uncertain. V was clipped by 4 bases and J by 0 bases, with 17 bases between them. Looked up from germline, CDR1 is MNHEY and CDR2 is SMNVEV (reference sequence). The CDR3 totals 17 residues. CDR3 sequence: CASSSVSGLLSTDTQYF. In DNA form, the CDR3 reads TGTGCCAGCAGTTCAGTTAGTGGATTATTGAGCACAGATACGCAGTATTTT.

This sequence joins TRBV4-1 and TRBJ1-2; no clear D. The ends were cut back, 0 bases at V and 4 bases at J, with 6 bases in the middle. The CDR3 extends over 13 amino acids. Germline loops: CDR1 MGHRA, CDR2 YSYEKL. The CDR3 nucleotides are TGCGCCAGCAGCCAAGACGGTTCCTATGGCTACACCTTC. Amino acids: CASSQDGSYGYTF.

This clone is a singleton in its sample. The CDR3 reads CASSRGFLNTEAFF. Here the CDR3 DNA reads TGTGCCAGCAGCCGTGGGTTCCTGAACACTGAAGCTTTCTTT. The V and J genes are TRBV16 and TRBJ1-1; the D is unclear. The germline V gene has CDR1 KGHSY and CDR2 FQNENV. Trimming left V 4 bases short and J 0 bases short, with 9 bases between. The CDR3 is made up of 14 amino acids.

This rearrangement joins TRBV7-9 to TRBJ2-1; D perhaps matches TRBD2 (5 bases). CDR1 SEHNR and CDR2 FQNEAQ come from the germline V gene (reference sequence). Trimming pared 1 base from V and 6 bases from J, leaving 22 bases between. The CDR3 is 18 amino acids. The CDR3 loop is CASSLGRAERGRGNEQFF. DNA for the CDR3: TGTGCCAGCAGCTTAGGGAGAGCAGAACGGGGAAGAGGCAATGAGCAGTTCTTC.

The CDR3 sequence is CASSQVGGANQPQHF. In DNA form, the CDR3 reads TGCGCCAGCAGCCAAGTCGGCGGAGCGAATCAGCCCCAGCATTTT. V is TRBV4-1 and J is TRBJ1-5, with D unresolved. Looked up from germline, CDR1 is MGHRA and CDR2 is YSYEKL. The CDR3 extends over 15 amino acids. V lost 1 base and J lost 4, with 11 bases in between.

This chain links TRBV4-1 with TRBJ2-2; TRBD2 matches at 11 bases. CDR1 is MGHRA, CDR2 YSYEKL, per germline. The V and J ends lost 11 bases and 1 base, in that order; junction bases with no gene match: 9. This CDR3 is 16 amino acids long. DNA of the CDR3: TGCGCCTGCGAGTCCGGGACTAGCGGGAACACCGGGGAGCTGTTTTTT. Its protein is CACESGTSGNTGELFF.

The V and J genes are TRBV10-3 and TRBJ1-1, with a tentative D call TRBD1 (5 bases). Germline V gene sequence: CDR1 ENHRY, CDR2 SYGVKD. The CDR3 spans 14 residues. V was pared by 3 bases and J by 7 bases, with 15 bases between. Here the CDR3 reads CAISDPGSGIEAFF. The CDR3 coding sequence is TGTGCCATCAGTGATCCAGGGTCGGGGATTGAAGCTTTCTTT.

This clone was detected a few times. The V and J genes are TRBV4-1 and TRBJ2-1, with TRBD1 as a possible D gene (6 bases). Germline CDR1 and CDR2: MGHRA and YSYEKL. The V gene lost 1 base and the J gene lost 3 bases, with 13 bases spanning the gap. CDR3 size: 16 residues. The CDR3 DNA sequence: TGCGCCAGCAGCCAAGCTTCCGGGACACTCTACAATGAGCAGTTCTTC. Its translation: CASSQASGTLYNEQFF.

The chain employs TRBV5-1 and TRBJ2-7; 14 bases fit TRBD2. The CDR3 contains 19 residues. CDR1 and CDR2 from the germline V gene are SGHRS and YFSETQ. V was pared by 4 bases and J by 6 bases, with 18 bases of the junction left unmatched. CDR3 DNA: TGCGCCAGCAGCCCGACCGGACTAGCGGGAGGTACTTGGGGGTCCGAGCAGTACTTC. Amino acids: CASSPTGLAGGTWGSEQYF.

The gene calls are TRBV6-5 and TRBJ1-5; D is possibly TRBD1 (5 bases). This CDR3 comprises 14 residues. The germline V gene has CDR1 MNHEY and CDR2 SVGAGI. The V gene lost 4 bases and the J gene lost 11 bases, with 18 bases spanning the gap. The CDR3 loop is CASSSDLGLTTQHF. Written as DNA, the CDR3 is TGTGCCAGCAGTTCGGACCTGGGGCTCACGACCCAGCATTTT.

The rearrangement links TRBV30 to TRBJ2-5; no clear D. Gene TRBJ2-7 matches the end of the DNA better, so the J call may be wrong. This CDR3 comprises 12 residues. Germline CDR1 reads GTSNPN; CDR2 reads SVGIG (reference sequence). The CDR3 sequence is CAWRGSPYEQYF. CDR3 nucleotides: TGTGCCTGGAGAGGCAGCCCCTACGAGCAGTACTTC.

This clone was picked up one time. V is TRBV27 and J is TRBJ2-1, with unresolved D. V lost 7 bases and J lost 0, with 13 bases in between. The CDR3 has 15 residues. Germline V lookup: CDR1 MNHEY, CDR2 SMNVEV (reference sequence). The CDR3 bases are TGTGCCAGCACCTCTGGACGTAGCTCCTACAATGAGCAGTTCTTC. It encodes CASTSGRSSYNEQFF.

This chain links TRBV18 with TRBJ2-1; D is undetermined. Trimming pared 6 bases from V and 8 bases from J, leaving 8 bases between. CDR1 and CDR2 (germline): KGHSH, LQKENI. CDR3 length: 11 amino acids. CDR3 sequence reads: CASSAVDEQFF. In DNA form, the CDR3 reads TGTGCCAGCTCTGCCGTGGATGAGCAGTTCTTC.

The chain has TRBV7-2 and TRBJ2-7, with 8 bases identical to TRBD2. V dropped 5 bases and J dropped 3; count of bases not matched to a gene: 6. The germline gives CDR1 SGHTA, CDR2 FQGNSA. The CDR3 is 14 residues long. The chain's CDR3 is CASSRRTSSYEQYF. In nucleotides, the CDR3 is TGTGCCAGCAGCCGAAGGACTAGCAGCTACGAGCAGTACTTC.

CDR3 protein: CSVEAQRSTGELFF. In nucleotides, the CDR3 is TGCAGCGTTGAAGCCCAGAGGAGCACCGGGGAGCTGTTTTTT. The chain joins TRBV29-1 to TRBJ2-2; no definite D call. Trimming cost V 1 base and J 4 bases, with 10 bases left between them. The germline gives CDR1 SQVTM, CDR2 ANQGSEA. The CDR3 sequence is 14 residues long.

The V gene is TRBV7-9, the J gene TRBJ1-2, with D maybe TRBD1 (5 bases). CDR3 length: 13 residues. Per the germline V gene, CDR1 is SEHNR and CDR2 is FQNEAQ (reference sequence). V was shortened by 7 bases and J by 7 bases, with 16 bases between the two germline ends. The CDR3 is CASTKQGTVGYTF. CDR3 DNA: TGTGCCAGCACCAAACAAGGGACGGTTGGCTACACCTTC.

This clone appeared a few times. The chain employs TRBV5-4 and TRBJ2-5, with D tentatively TRBD2 (6 bases). Trimming shortened V by 2 bases and J by 5 bases, and 13 bases separated the two germline ends. The germline gives CDR1 SGHNT, CDR2 YYREEE (reference sequence). The CDR3 consists of 14 residues. The CDR3 nucleotides read TGTGCCAGCAGCTTTGTTTCGGGGGTGGAGACCCAGTACTTC. As protein: CASSFVSGVETQYF.

This clone turned up a few times. The chain has TRBV6-1 and TRBJ2-7; 8 bases map to TRBD1. CDR1 MNHNS and CDR2 SASEGT come from the germline V gene. J was trimmed by 0 bases and V by 4 bases; bases with no gene match: 8. The CDR3 contains 16 residues. The CDR3 sequence is CASSARDRKNSYEQYF. The CDR3 DNA is TGTGCCAGCAGTGCCCGGGACAGGAAGAACTCCTACGAGCAGTACTTC.

This sequence joins TRBV5-1 and TRBJ2-3; D remains unclear. V was shortened by 0 bases and J by 2 bases, with 10 bases between the two germline ends. This CDR3 has 15 residues. Germline V gene lookup returns CDR1 SGHRS and CDR2 YFSETQ. CDR3 DNA: TGCGCCAGCAGCTTGGTTGGAGAGACCACAGATACGCAGTATTTT. This translates into CASSLVGETTDTQYF.